The entry that follows covers one T cell receptor (beta chain) sequence. Antigen specificity is unknown. This sample is drawn from a study of cytomegalovirus exposure and HLA in healthy donors. Study conclusions and caveats: In vitro testing confirmed a few CMV-associated chains as specific for CMV antigens. About 87% or about 30% of the time was how often most TCR beta V segments were productive, according to an earlier analysis. Researchers catalogued about 150 TCR beta chains as cytomegalovirus-associated.

The donors comprised healthy bone marrow donors. With 60 Vbeta and 13 Jbeta primers, the PCR was carried out. The data were produced by immunoSEQ multiplex PCR, yet TCRdb's version contains in-frame clones alone and is incomplete. The sample includes about 110,000 clones, 86% of them seen just once. The receptor comes from a man aged 40-50 years in good health and CMV-seronegative. Sample: PBMCs.

Here the CDR3 DNA reads TGTGCCAGCAGCTTAGACGGGCGGGTCAATCAGCCCCAGCATTTT. Its translation is CASSLDGRVNQPQHF. The chain recombines TRBV7-9 with TRBJ1-5; no clear D. CDR3 length equals 15 residues. CDR1 and CDR2 from the germline V gene are SEHNR and FQNEAQ (reference sequence). V was shortened by 1 base and J by 3 bases, with 10 bases between the two germline ends.